Listed below are T cell receptor beta chains from one sample, sequenced in a study of metastatic and nonmetastatic thyroid tumors. TCRdb re-called the PCR reads through MiXCR. The table has roughly 63,000 clones, roughly 16% seen once. Sequences were obtained from blood. The receptors shown here come from a male donor with papillary thyroid cancer or a benign thyroid nodule (not recorded which). Some clones in this sample may be carry-over from other donors' samples. Each CDR3 is given with its conserved first and last residue. A D gene is named only where the DNA matches it firmly. Only part of the rows carry a size: once, few, many, or a class if the clone is expanded.

>TRBJ2-6|-|many|TRBV19
TGTGCCAGTAGTCCGGACTCTGGGGCCAACGTCCTGACTTTC
CASSPDSGANVLTF
>TRBJ2-7|TRBD2|many|TRBV29-1
TGCAGCGTCCTCCCTGGCGGGGGGGACTACTACGAGCAGTACTTC
CSVLPGGGDYYEQYF
>TRBJ1-1|-|-|TRBV11-1
TGTGCCAGCAGCTTAGGGACAGCCTCTGAAGCTTTCTTT
CASSLGTASEAFF
>TRBJ2-1|-|few|TRBV20-1
TGCAGTGCTAGAGATCGGGGGCGGGTCTACAATGAGCAGTTCTTC
CSARDRGRVYNEQFF
>TRBJ1-1|-|-|TRBV6-1
TGTGCCAGCATCCCAGACGGACGGTGGGCTTTCTTT
CASIPDGRWAFF
>TRBJ2-3|-|many|TRBV6-2/TRBV6-3
TGTGCCAGCAGCCGGGCTAGCGGCACAGATACGCAGTATTTT
CASSRASGTDTQYF
>TRBJ2-2|-|once|TRBV20-1
TGCAGTGCTAGAGCTAGCTATGCGAACACCGGGGAGCTGTTTTTT
CSARASYANTGELFF
>TRBJ2-3|-|few|TRBV19
TGTGCCAGTAGTATATCGAGCTGGGAGATGAATACGCAGTATTTT
CASSISSWEMNTQYF
>TRBJ2-5|-|many|TRBV12-3/TRBV12-4
TGTGCCAGCAGTTTATTCCAGGCACAGACAATCCACTTC
CASSLFQAQTIHF
>TRBJ2-7|TRBD1|-|TRBV20-1
TGCAGTGTGGGACAGGGGACAAACGAGCAGTACTTC
CSVGQGTNEQYF
>TRBJ2-5|-|many|TRBV2
TGTGCCAGCTCAGGCGAAGAGACCCAGTACTTC
CASSGEETQYF
>TRBJ1-1|-|many|TRBV13
TGTGCCAGCAGCATCGGGACAATATTTATGAACACTGAAGCTTTCTTT
CASSIGTIFMNTEAFF
>TRBJ1-3|-|many|TRBV18
TGTGCCAGCTCACCGGGGACTTACCCTGGAAACACCATATATTTT
CASSPGTYPGNTIYF
>TRBJ2-1|-|many|TRBV27
TGTGCCAGCAGTTTGCGGGCAGCATACAATGAGCAGTTCTTC
CASSLRAAYNEQFF
>TRBJ2-5|TRBD2|many|TRBV12-3/TRBV12-4
TGTGCCAGCAGTTTCTGGACTAGCGGACAAGAGACCCAGTACTTC
CASSFWTSGQETQYF
>TRBJ1-2|TRBD1|many|TRBV5-8
TGTGCCAGCAGCTTTAGGACGACAGGGGTGAAAGGCTACACCTTC
CASSFRTTGVKGYTF
>TRBJ1-6|-|many|TRBV20-1
TGCAGTGCTAGGAGGGGGACCGGGACACAAAATTCACCCCTCCACTTT
CSARRGTGTQNSPLHF
>TRBJ2-5|TRBD2|many|TRBV24-1
TGTGCCACCAGTGGGATCATAGCGGGAGCAGAGACCCAGTACTTC
CATSGIIAGAETQYF
>TRBJ2-4|TRBD2|many|TRBV10-2
TGCGCCAGCAGCGATCGCGAAGCGGGAGTTACGAACATTCAGTACTTC
CASSDREAGVTNIQYF
>TRBJ1-2|-|many|TRBV18
TGTGCCAGCTCACCCACAGACGTTTGGAACTATGGCTACACCTTC
CASSPTDVWNYGYTF
>TRBJ2-5|TRBD2|few|TRBV3-1
TGTGCCAGCAGCTTCGAATCCGGGACTAGCGGGAGGTGGGGAGAGACCCAGTACTTC
CASSFESGTSGRWGETQYF
>TRBJ1-6|TRBD1|many|TRBV20-1
TGCAGTGCTAGGGGACAGGGAACATCACCCCTCCACTTT
CSARGQGTSPLHF
>TRBJ2-7|-|-|TRBV15
TGTGCCACCACCACTAGTCGTGAGGGGGGATACGAGCAGTACTTC
CATTTSREGGYEQYF
>TRBJ2-5|TRBD1|many|TRBV18
TGTGCCAGCTCACCAGACAGGGGATTGCAAGAGACCCAGTACTTC
CASSPDRGLQETQYF
>TRBJ1-5|-|-|TRBV19
TGTGCCAGTAGTACCTTTGGGGTTAACCAGCCCCAGCATTTT
CASSTFGVNQPQHF
>TRBJ2-7|-|many|TRBV20-1
TGCAGTGCTAGTAGCGGGACAGCCTACGAGCAGTACTTC
CSASSGTAYEQYF
>TRBJ2-2|-|many|TRBV19
TGTGCCAGTAGTATGGCCGTAGGGGAGCTGTTTTTT
CASSMAVGELFF
>TRBJ2-7|-|many|TRBV27
TGTGCCAGCAGTCTTCGACCCCCCCCGGGTTGGGAGCAGTACTTC
CASSLRPPPGWEQYF
>TRBJ2-3|-|many|TRBV4-1
TGCGCCAGCAGCCAAGACCGAGGTGAGCTGATGGAAACAGATACGCAGTATTTT
CASSQDRGELMETDTQYF
>TRBJ2-3|-|many|TRBV24-1
TGTGCCACCAGTGATCGACCCACCGATACGCAGTATTTT
CATSDRPTDTQYF
>TRBJ2-1|TRBD1|many|TRBV19
TGTGCCAGCAGGACAGGGCTGGGCAATGAGCAGTTCTTC
CASRTGLGNEQFF
>TRBJ2-3|-|-|TRBV24-1
TGTGCCACCAGTTCCTCTTCGGTGCATACGCAGTATTTT
CATSSSSVHTQYF
>TRBJ1-2|TRBD1|once|TRBV30
TGTGCCTGGAGGGCTCTTCGACAGGGAAACTATGGCTACACCTTC
CAWRALRQGNYGYTF
>TRBJ1-2|-|many|TRBV6-1
TGTGCCAGCACCGCGTTGGGAATAGGAGACTATGGCTACACCTTC
CASTALGIGDYGYTF
>TRBJ2-1|-|many|TRBV7-2
TGTGCCAGCAGCTTAGTGGCTGGAATCTACAATGAGCAGTTCTTC
CASSLVAGIYNEQFF
>TRBJ1-2|-|many|TRBV18
TGTGCCAGCTCACCAACACAGGGCAGTTCTAACTATGGCTACACCTTC
CASSPTQGSSNYGYTF
>TRBJ2-1|TRBD2|-|TRBV20-1
TGCAGTGCTAGAGATCGGATAGCGGGAGGGGGGGAGCAGTTCTTC
CSARDRIAGGGEQFF
>TRBJ1-5|-|many|TRBV12-3/TRBV12-4
TGTGCCAGCAGTCCGCCCTCAGGGGATGGGGATCAGCCCCAGCATTTT
CASSPPSGDGDQPQHF
>TRBJ1-2|TRBD1|many|TRBV6-1
TGTGCCAGCACTCGTAGTCGACAGGGGGCGACCCTCTATGGCTACACCTTC
CASTRSRQGATLYGYTF
>TRBJ2-2|TRBD1|-|TRBV7-9
TGTGCCAGCAGCCGACAGGGGGAGCGCACCGGGGAGCTGTTTTTT
CASSRQGERTGELFF
>TRBJ2-7|-|many|TRBV2
TGTGCCAGCAGTGAAGGAGTGGCGGTGGCCTACGAGCAGTACTTC
CASSEGVAVAYEQYF
>TRBJ1-5|-|few|TRBV6-2/TRBV6-3
TGTGCCAGCAGTTCCTGGAATCAGCCCCAGCATTTT
CASSSWNQPQHF
>TRBJ1-2|-|many|TRBV6-1
TGTGCCAGCAGTCCAGGGGAAAACTATGGCTACACCTTC
CASSPGENYGYTF
>TRBJ2-1|-|many|TRBV11-2
TGTGCCAGCCCTAGGGCGGCAGGGTGGAACAATGAGCAGTTCTTC
CASPRAAGWNNEQFF
>TRBJ2-1|-|-|TRBV18
TGTGCCAGCTCACCACCAAGTGGGAGTGGGGATGAGCAGTTCTTC
CASSPPSGSGDEQFF
>TRBJ2-7|-|-|TRBV5-1
TGCGCCAGCAGCTTCGTTGGTGTAGGCGAGCAGTACTTC
CASSFVGVGEQYF
>TRBJ2-5|-|many|TRBV19
TGTGCCAGTAGTATCCGACCTTCCGAAATCAGGGCTCAGTACTTC
CASSIRPSEIRAQYF
>TRBJ1-5|-|many|TRBV30
TGTGCCTGGAGCTTGACCCCCGGCGGCAATCAGCCCCAGCATTTT
CAWSLTPGGNQPQHF
>TRBJ2-5|TRBD2|few|TRBV6-2/TRBV6-3
TGTGCCAGCAGTTCCCCTAGCGGGTGGGCAGATACCCAGTACTTC
CASSSPSGWADTQYF
>TRBJ1-1|-|many|TRBV28
TGTGCCAGCAGCCTTGGCCGGCGGGGGTGGAACACTGAAGCTTTCTTT
CASSLGRRGWNTEAFF